This T cell receptor beta chain is drawn from a study of OX40 agonist ivuxolimab in advanced cancers. This CDR3 comprises 15 residues. The germline V gene encodes CDR1 SGHDN and CDR2 FVKESK. The V gene end was trimmed by 5 bases and the J gene end by 5 bases; junction bases not matched to a gene: 11. The data were produced by immunoSEQ multiplex PCR, yet TCRdb's version contains in-frame clones alone and is incomplete. The table has 78,000 or so clones, 70% to 90% seen once; the top ten hold about a sixth. The sequencing here drew on CD4+ or CD8+ T cells sorted from blood, taken in a trial of the OX40 agonist ivuxolimab. The TCR was taken from an adult with an advanced solid tumor such as melanoma, head and neck, liver or kidney cancer. The chain joins TRBV14 to TRBJ2-7; 8 nucleotides align to TRBD2. The CDR3, as DNA: TGTGCCAGCAGCGAAAGGGGACTAGTTCGGCACGAGCAGTACTTC. It translates to CASSERGLVRHEQYF.